This T cell receptor (beta chain) was retrieved from a study of CD8 T cells in ankylosing spondylitis. Study-level findings and limits: Made up of fewer than 10 highly homologous variants, a TCR beta motif appeared characteristic of ankylosing spondylitis blood. In synovial fluid and blood from reactive arthritis, some motif variants were previously reported. Clones that were linked to disease were CD8+ and were relatively rare in peripheral blood.

TCRdb re-derived calls from the 5' RACE reads in MiXCR, one entry per CDR3 protein. The top ten clones hold 6.6% of a sample with about 200,000 distinct CDR3 sequences, roughly 25% of them seen once. This clonotype occurred many times. Its antigen remains unknown. Germline lookup yields CDR1 SGHVS and CDR2 FQNEAQ. The CDR3 loop spans 16 amino acids. The ends lost 5 bases at V and 0 bases at J; junction bases unmatched: 4. This sequence joins TRBV7-8 and TRBJ2-7, with 13 bases lining up with TRBD2. This receptor was taken from a male donor with ankylosing spondylitis or in good health (not recorded which). Material for sequencing was blood, either unsorted or a sorted T cell fraction (not recorded which). Here the CDR3 DNA reads TGTGCCAGCAGCAAACGACTAGCGGGAGGCTCCTACGAGCAGTACTTC. Translation: CASSKRLAGGSYEQYF.